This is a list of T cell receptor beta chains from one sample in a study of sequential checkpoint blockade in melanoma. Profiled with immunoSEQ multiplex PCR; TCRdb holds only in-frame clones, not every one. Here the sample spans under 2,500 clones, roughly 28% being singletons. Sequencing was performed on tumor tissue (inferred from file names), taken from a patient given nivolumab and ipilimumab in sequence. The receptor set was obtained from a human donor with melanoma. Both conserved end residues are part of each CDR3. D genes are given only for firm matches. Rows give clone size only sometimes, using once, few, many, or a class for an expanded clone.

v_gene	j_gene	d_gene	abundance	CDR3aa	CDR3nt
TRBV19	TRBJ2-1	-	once	CATMPGPSYNEQFF	TGTGCCACCATGCCGGGCCCCTCCTACAATGAGCAGTTCTTC
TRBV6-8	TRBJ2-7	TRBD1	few	CATGVTGPTGQYF	TGTGCCACCGGAGTGACAGGGCCTACGGGGCAGTACTTC
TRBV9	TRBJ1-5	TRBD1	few	CASSSRGYQPQHF	TGTGCCAGCAGTAGCAGGGGGTATCAGCCCCAGCATTTT
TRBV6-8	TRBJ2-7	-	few	CASGVGPGPRPYF	TGTGCCAGCGGAGTAGGCCCTGGACCCCGGCCGTACTTC
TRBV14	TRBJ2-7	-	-	CASSQVFQGPLSSYEQYF	TGTGCCAGCAGCCAAGTATTTCAGGGGCCCCTTAGCTCCTACGAGCAGTACTTC
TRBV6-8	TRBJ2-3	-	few	CAIGTGTDTQYF	TGTGCCATCGGTACAGGGACAGATACGCAGTATTTT
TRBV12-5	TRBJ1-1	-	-	CASGLSSGSFNTEAFF	TGTGCTAGTGGTTTGTCCTCGGGGTCCTTCAACACTGAAGCTTTCTTT
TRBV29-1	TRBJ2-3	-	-	CSVEGTSRGSGTDTQYF	TGCAGCGTTGAAGGAACATCACGAGGGTCTGGCACAGATACGCAGTATTTT
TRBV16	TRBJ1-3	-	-	CASSQSASVVYGNTIYF	TGTGCCAGCAGCCAATCGGCCTCGGTAGTCTATGGAAACACCATATATTTT
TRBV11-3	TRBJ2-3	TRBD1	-	CASRSRDRGGHTQYF	TGTGCCAGCAGATCCCGGGACAGGGGTGGTCATACGCAGTATTTT
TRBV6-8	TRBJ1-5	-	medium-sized	CASRSQTGQPQHF	TGTGCCAGCAGATCTCAAACAGGGCAGCCCCAGCATTTT
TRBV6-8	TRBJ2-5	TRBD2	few	CASSYGGDVETQYF	TGTGCCAGCAGTTACGGGGGGGATGTGGAGACCCAGTACTTC
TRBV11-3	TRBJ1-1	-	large	CASNSQATWTRSTEAFF	TGTGCCAGCAACTCCCAAGCGACGTGGACACGGAGCACTGAAGCTTTCTTT
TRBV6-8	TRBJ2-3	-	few	CASSYWAGGGTDTQYF	TGTGCCAGCAGTTACTGGGCAGGGGGGGGCACAGATACGCAGTATTTT
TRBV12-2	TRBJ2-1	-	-	CAISIGLGGGSSYNEQFF	TGTGCCATCTCCATAGGACTAGGAGGGGGGAGCTCCTACAATGAGCAGTTCTTC
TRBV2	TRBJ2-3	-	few	CASSVAQEPTDTQYF	TGTGCCAGCAGCGTAGCTCAGGAGCCCACAGATACGCAGTATTTT
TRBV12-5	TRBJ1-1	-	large	CASTEGGNTEAFF	TGTGCCAGCACTGAGGGGGGGAACACTGAAGCTTTCTTT
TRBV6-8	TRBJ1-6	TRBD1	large	CASSWGQFAPLHF	TGTGCCAGCAGCTGGGGACAGTTCGCACCCCTCCACTTT
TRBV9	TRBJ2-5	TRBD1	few	CASSPRQGGAETQYF	TGTGCCAGCAGCCCCCGACAGGGCGGTGCGGAGACCCAGTACTTC
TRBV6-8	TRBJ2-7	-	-	CASSARTAFPYEQYF	TGTGCCAGCAGTGCCAGGACAGCTTTCCCCTACGAGCAGTACTTC
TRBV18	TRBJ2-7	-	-	CASSHKLPQQGFPSEQYF	TGTGCCAGCTCACACAAACTCCCCCAACAGGGATTCCCTTCCGAGCAGTACTTC
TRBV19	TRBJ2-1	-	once	CASSIDRAYNEQFF	TGTGCCAGTAGTATAGACAGAGCTTACAATGAGCAGTTCTTC
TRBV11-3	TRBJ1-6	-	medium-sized	CASSLGSTPSPLHF	TGTGCCAGCAGCTTAGGATCAACCCCATCACCCCTCCACTTT
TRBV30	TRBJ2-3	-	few	CAWSLVGLGTDTQYF	TGTGCCTGGAGTTTGGTGGGTCTAGGCACAGATACGCAGTATTTT
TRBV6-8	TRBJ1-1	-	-	CASSARSRGMNTEAFF	TGTGCCAGCAGTGCACGATCAAGGGGGATGAACACTGAAGCTTTCTTT
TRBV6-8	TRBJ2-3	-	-	CASSPPADTQYF	TGTGCCAGCAGTCCACCAGCGGATACGCAGTATTTT
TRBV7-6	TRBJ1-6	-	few	CASSRRKGYSYNSPLHF	TGTGCCAGCAGCCGGCGCAAGGGGTACTCCTATAATTCACCCCTCCACTTT
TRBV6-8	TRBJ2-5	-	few	CASMGPGIETQYF	TGTGCCAGCATGGGGCCGGGAATAGAGACCCAGTACTTC
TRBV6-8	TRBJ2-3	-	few	CASRPDSSTQYF	TGTGCCAGCAGACCCGACAGCTCTACGCAGTATTTT
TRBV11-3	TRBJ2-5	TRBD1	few	CASSLAIQGARETQYF	TGTGCCAGCAGCTTGGCCATCCAGGGGGCTCGAGAGACCCAGTACTTC
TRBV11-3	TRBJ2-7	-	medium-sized	CASSTFLILGSSYEQYF	TGTGCCAGCAGCACGTTCCTAATATTGGGCAGCTCCTACGAGCAGTACTTC
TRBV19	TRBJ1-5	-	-	CASSIEGRNQPQHF	TGTGCCAGTAGTATTGAGGGCAGGAATCAGCCCCAGCATTTT
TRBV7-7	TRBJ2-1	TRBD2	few	CASSSQPGLAGGYNEQFF	TGTGCCAGCAGCTCCCAACCGGGACTAGCGGGGGGCTACAATGAGCAGTTCTTC
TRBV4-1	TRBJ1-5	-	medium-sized	CASSQEALQPQHF	TGCGCCAGCAGCCAAGAAGCACTTCAGCCCCAGCATTTT
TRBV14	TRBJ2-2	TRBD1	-	CASSLRPGQITSTGELFF	TGTGCCAGCAGCCTGCGACCGGGACAGATTACCTCTACCGGGGAGCTGTTTTTT
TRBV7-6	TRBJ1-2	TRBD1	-	CASSLGQFNYGYTF	TGTGCCAGCAGCTTGGGACAGTTTAACTATGGCTACACCTTC
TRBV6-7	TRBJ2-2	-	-	CASSYSAAGELFF	TGTGCCAGCAGTTACTCAGCGGCAGGGGAGCTGTTTTTT
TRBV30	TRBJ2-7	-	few	CAWKTSGRAYEQYF	TGTGCCTGGAAAACAAGCGGCAGGGCCTACGAGCAGTACTTC
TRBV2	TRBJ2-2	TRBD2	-	CASSVTSGGAGELFF	TGTGCCAGCAGCGTAACTAGCGGGGGTGCCGGGGAGCTGTTTTTT
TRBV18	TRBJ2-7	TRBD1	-	CASSPDRFPYEQYF	TGTGCCAGCTCACCGGACAGGTTTCCCTACGAGCAGTACTTC
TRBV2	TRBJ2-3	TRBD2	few	CASTRGVSLGDTQYF	TGTGCCAGTACACGGGGGGTTTCCCTCGGAGATACGCAGTATTTT
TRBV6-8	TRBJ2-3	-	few	CASSDSPGQGTDTQYF	TGTGCCAGCAGTGACTCGCCGGGGCAGGGCACAGATACGCAGTATTTT
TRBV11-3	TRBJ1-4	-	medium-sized	CASQSGRRSEKLFF	TGTGCCAGCCAATCCGGGAGACGGAGTGAAAAACTGTTTTTT
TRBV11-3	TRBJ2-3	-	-	CASSLGAPTTDTQYF	TGTGCCAGCAGCTTAGGGGCCCCTACCACAGATACGCAGTATTTT
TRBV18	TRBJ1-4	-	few	CATRARVGEKLFF	TGTGCCACCCGGGCGAGGGTCGGAGAAAAACTGTTTTTT
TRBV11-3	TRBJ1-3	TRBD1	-	CASSLLARDRGNTIYF	TGTGCCAGCAGCTTACTCGCCCGGGACAGGGGAAACACCATATATTTT
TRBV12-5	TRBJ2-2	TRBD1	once	CASASDRSTGELFF	TGTGCTAGTGCCTCGGACAGGTCCACCGGGGAGCTGTTTTTT
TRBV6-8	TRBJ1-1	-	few	CATRLMGDTEAFF	TGTGCCACCCGACTAATGGGGGACACTGAAGCTTTCTTT
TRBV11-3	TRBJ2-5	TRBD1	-	CASSLLSGTGEETQYF	TGTGCCAGCAGCTTGCTTTCCGGGACAGGGGAAGAGACCCAGTACTTC
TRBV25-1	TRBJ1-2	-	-	CASSDWTDLVWGGYTF	TGTGCCAGCAGTGACTGGACGGACCTGGTTTGGGGAGGCTACACCTTC
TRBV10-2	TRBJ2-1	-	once	CARREQGMLYEQFF	TGCGCCAGGCGAGAACAGGGAATGTTATATGAGCAGTTCTTC
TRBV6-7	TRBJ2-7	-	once	CASSYRREQYF	TGTGCCAGCAGTTATCGACGGGAGCAGTACTTC
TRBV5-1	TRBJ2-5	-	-	CASSRLSTEETQYF	TGCGCCAGCAGTCGGCTTTCGACCGAAGAGACCCAGTACTTC
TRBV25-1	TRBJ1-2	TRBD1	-	CASSGTGELEGYTF	TGTGCCAGCAGTGGGACAGGGGAACTCGAGGGCTACACCTTC
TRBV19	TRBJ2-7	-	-	CASSPGPLGEQYF	TGTGCCAGTAGTCCGGGCCCCCTGGGGGAGCAGTACTTC